This TCR beta chain was sequenced in a study of beta chain features in type 1 diabetes. V was pared by 4 bases and J by 7 bases, with 6 bases of the junction left unmatched. Germline CDR1 reads MDHEN; CDR2 reads SYDVKM. The CDR3 runs to 13 residues. Expressed TCRB transcripts were sequenced after all isolated RNA was converted to cDNA. TCRdb's copy holds only in-frame clones and misses some; the assay was immunoSEQ multiplex PCR. The sample yields under 300,000 clones, about 30% seen once. This clone was observed a handful of times. The sequenced material came from central memory CD4+ T cells from blood. The rearrangement joins TRBV28 to TRBJ1-1, with 7 bases identical to TRBD1. The sequence came from a man aged 25-45 years in good health. Here the CDR3 reads CASSSGTVFEAFF. The CDR3 coding sequence is TGTGCCAGCAGTTCCGGGACAGTTTTTGAAGCTTTCTTT.